What follows describes a single T cell receptor beta chain. Its antigen is currently unknown. These data originate in a study of blood T cells in healthy people across ages. Findings and caveats of the study: Diversity of TCR beta per million T cells declined in a roughly linear way with age.

It was with a sample-barcoded 5' primer and a J-beta primer mix that a second PCR of roughly 7 to 12 cycles was run. TCRdb redid the calling of the 5' RACE reads with MiXCR, one entry per CDR3 protein. Of fewer than 1,000,000 distinct CDR3 sequences in the sample, around 45% are singletons; the top ten hold roughly a fifth. CDR3 length: 17 amino acids. Losses at the gene ends were 5 bases for V and 6 bases for J; bases not matched to a gene: 15. The V gene's germline CDR1 is MDHEN and CDR2 SYDVKM. This clonotype was obtained from a man aged 60-69 years in good health. The chain recombines TRBV28 with TRBJ2-7; TRBD2 matches 11 bases. Sequencing was done on a sample of blood. CDR3 residues: CASSPVPFSGGVGEQYF. CDR3 sequence (DNA): TGTGCCAGCAGTCCCGTACCCTTTAGCGGGGGGGTCGGCGAGCAGTACTTC.